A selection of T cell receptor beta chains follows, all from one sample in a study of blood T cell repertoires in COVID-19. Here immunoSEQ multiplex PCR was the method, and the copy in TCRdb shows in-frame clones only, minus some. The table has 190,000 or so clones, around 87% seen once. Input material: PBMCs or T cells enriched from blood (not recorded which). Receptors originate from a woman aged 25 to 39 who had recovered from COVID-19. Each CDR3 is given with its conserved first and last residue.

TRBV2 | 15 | CASSAGQGAGQPQHF
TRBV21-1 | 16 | CASSRMPRLVSYEQYF
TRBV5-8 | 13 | CASSSDRGSGYTF
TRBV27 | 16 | CASSLSSPGAGNTIYF
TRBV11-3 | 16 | CASSLAGTQNQETQYF
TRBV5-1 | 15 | CASSLSRTANTEAFF
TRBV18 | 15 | CASSPGTGQRETQYF
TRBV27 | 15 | CASSLRVMGDNEQFF
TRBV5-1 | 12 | CASSLKGDEAFF
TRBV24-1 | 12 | CATSDADNEQFF
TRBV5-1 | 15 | CASSLLASGNTEAFF
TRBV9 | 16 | CASSRGQGIGDSPLHF
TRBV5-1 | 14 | CASSAGTGDYEQYF
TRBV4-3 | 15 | CASSQDYAAYNEQFF
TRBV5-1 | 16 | CASSLAHRGATDTQYF
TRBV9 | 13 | CASSRGQAEGYTF
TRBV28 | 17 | CASSSVGQGLSNQPQHF
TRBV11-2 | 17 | CASSLISAGILNTEAFF
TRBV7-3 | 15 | CASSISGGNTDTQYF
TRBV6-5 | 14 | CASSSPGLLSEQYF
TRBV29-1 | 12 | CSGDGGVYGYTF
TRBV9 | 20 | CASSAGLAGGYTSGANVLTF
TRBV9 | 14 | CASSVATGDTEAFF
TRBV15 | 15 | CATSRATGGRTEAFF
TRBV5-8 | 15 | CASSFQGESSTEAFF
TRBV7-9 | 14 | CASSFRTGGTEAFF
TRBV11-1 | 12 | CASSFSTGEAFF
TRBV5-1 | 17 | CASSWGVKGDSGNTIYF
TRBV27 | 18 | CASSLGSGIEDLYYGYTF
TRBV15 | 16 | CATSRRSGSSTDTQYF
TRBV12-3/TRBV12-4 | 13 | CASSLGRVDTIYF
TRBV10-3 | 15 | CAIQGSLTLNTEAFF
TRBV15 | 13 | CATSRGDNYEQYF
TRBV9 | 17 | CASSVDRDRVSGNTIYF
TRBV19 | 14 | CASSIASFSEKLFF
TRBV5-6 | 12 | CASSLAGQPQHF
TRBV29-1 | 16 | CSVVAPGHLKNYEQYF
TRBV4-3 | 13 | CASSQGQLGEQFF
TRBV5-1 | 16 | CASSSWTSGEQETQYF
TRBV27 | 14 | CASIRAGNPYEQYF
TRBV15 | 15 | CATSRDPGQGHEQYF
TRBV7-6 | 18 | CASSLEGIRQTSLDEQFF
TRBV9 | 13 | CASSVAGANEQFF
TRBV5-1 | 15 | CASRPPGGRYNEQFF
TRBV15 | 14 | CATSRDWQRRGYTF
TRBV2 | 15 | CASRARTSGSVEQFF
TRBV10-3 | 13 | CATLGGSDYGYTF
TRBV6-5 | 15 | CASSYAKSSGNTIYF
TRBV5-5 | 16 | CASSLWQGIAGNTIYF
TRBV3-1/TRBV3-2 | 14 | CASSPRVGKNIQYF
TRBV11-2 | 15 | CASNLLAGGRETQYF
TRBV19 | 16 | CASILTAGGKGTEAFF
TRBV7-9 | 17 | CASSSPSQSESYNEQFF
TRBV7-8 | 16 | CASSILRRQLRYEQYF
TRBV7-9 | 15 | CASSLPDRLNTEAFF